The source of this T cell receptor (beta chain) is a study of graft-versus-host responses after intestinal transplantation. Libraries were prepared by immunoSEQ multiplex PCR; TCRdb keeps only in-frame clonotypes and omits some of them. Seen here are 65,000 to 90,000 clones, less than 95% observed once, and the top ten hold 7.6%. This CDR3 is built from 14 residues. Germline V gene data show CDR1 as SGDLS and CDR2 as YYNGEE. The V end was cut by 3 bases, the J end by 11 bases, with 15 bases between. In regard to this clone: Its specificity is unknown.

The chain joins TRBV9 to TRBJ1-6; D perhaps matches TRBD1 (5 bases). The sequencing here drew on unstimulated CD8+ T cells sorted from spleen or lymph node cells, taken before transplant. This clonotype was obtained from a human donor who was the organ donor for an intestinal transplant. The CDR3 DNA sequence: TGTGCCAGCAGCGCATCCGGGGCCGGGGCACCCCTCCACTTT. Translation gives CASSASGAGAPLHF.